The present T cell receptor (beta chain) was sequenced within a study of PD-L1 blockade in urothelial cancer. At the level of the study: Most patients, about 90% of the roughly 29, were males with bladder-origin cancer. A median of 141,255 T cells was found in the blood samples.

The time point here: peripheral blood 6 weeks after treatment start. Each patient gave between 1 and 8 samples of peripheral blood mononuclear cells, which were collected pretreatment and during treatment. Sequencing was performed with immunoSEQ multiplex PCR; in TCRdb, only in-frame clones are kept and a portion is missing. The sample lists around 38,000 clones; roughly 90% were seen once. CDR1 SGHDN and CDR2 FVKESK come from the germline V gene. V trimming: 4 bases; J trimming: 0 bases; junction bases outside the gene matches: 6. This CDR3 is built from 16 residues. The chain employs TRBV14 and TRBJ2-7; the match to TRBD2 covers 10 bases. This clonotype was obtained from a man in his sixties with urothelial cancer. The sequences come from PBMCs, collected around atezolizumab (anti-PD-L1) treatment. The CDR3 DNA sequence: TGTGCCAGCAGCCCTCTAGCGGGAGATGGCTCCTACGAGCAGTACTTC. Amino acid sequence: CASSPLAGDGSYEQYF.